This T cell receptor (beta chain) derives from a study of T cell changes during pregnancy in multiple sclerosis. TCRdb's table, derived via immunoSEQ multiplex PCR, lists solely in-frame clones and lacks some. In the table there are about 42,000 clones, 88% of which are singletons. Germline CDR1 reads SEHNR; CDR2 reads FQNEAQ (reference sequence). The CDR3 sequence is 15 residues long. V was clipped by 1 base and J by 0 bases, with 7 bases between them. The V gene is TRBV7-9, the J gene TRBJ1-3; a weak D match, TRBD1 (6 bases). This specimen was CD4+ T cells from peripheral blood mononuclear cells, taken in the second trimester of pregnancy. The clonotype originates from a female donor with multiple sclerosis, enrolled in a pregnancy study. The CDR3 bases are TGTGCCAGCAGCTTAGAACAGGGCTCTGGAAACACCATATATTTT. Protein sequence: CASSLEQGSGNTIYF.